This T cell receptor (beta chain) stems from a study of blood T cell repertoires in COVID-19. Study summary: Researchers got acute and convalescent COVID-19 samples from the United States, Italy and Spain.

In the original processing: Reference gene primer amplification gave nucleated cell count estimates. Here immunoSEQ multiplex PCR was the method, and the copy in TCRdb shows in-frame clones only, minus some. From that table come the V and J calls and clone size; the DNA was used to work out D and trimming. This sample has around 70,000 clones, with 90% to 95% found just once. Germline V gene lookup returns CDR1 MNHNY and CDR2 SVGAGI (reference sequence). This CDR3 region has 16 residues. With V trimmed by 6 bases and J by 5 bases, 7 bases remained unmatched. Sequencing was done on a sample of peripheral blood. V and J are TRBV6-6 and TRBJ1-6; 10 bases match TRBD1. This TCR derives from a human donor in a cohort sampled during active COVID-19. In DNA form, the CDR3 reads TGTGCCAGCAGACGAGGGACAGGGGATGATAATTCACCCCTCCACTTT. Residues: CASRRGTGDDNSPLHF.